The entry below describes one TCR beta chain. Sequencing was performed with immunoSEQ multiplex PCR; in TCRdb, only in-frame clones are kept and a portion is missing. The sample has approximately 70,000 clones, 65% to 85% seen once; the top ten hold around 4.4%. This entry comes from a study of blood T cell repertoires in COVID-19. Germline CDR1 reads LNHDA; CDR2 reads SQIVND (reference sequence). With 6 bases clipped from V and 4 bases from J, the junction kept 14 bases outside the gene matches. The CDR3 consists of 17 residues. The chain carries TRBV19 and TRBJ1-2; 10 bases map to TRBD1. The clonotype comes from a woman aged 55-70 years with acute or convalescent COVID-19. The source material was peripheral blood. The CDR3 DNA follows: TGTGCCAGTAGGCCCGCCCGACAGGGGGCCTTCGGCTATGGCTACACCTTC. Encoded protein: CASRPARQGAFGYGYTF.